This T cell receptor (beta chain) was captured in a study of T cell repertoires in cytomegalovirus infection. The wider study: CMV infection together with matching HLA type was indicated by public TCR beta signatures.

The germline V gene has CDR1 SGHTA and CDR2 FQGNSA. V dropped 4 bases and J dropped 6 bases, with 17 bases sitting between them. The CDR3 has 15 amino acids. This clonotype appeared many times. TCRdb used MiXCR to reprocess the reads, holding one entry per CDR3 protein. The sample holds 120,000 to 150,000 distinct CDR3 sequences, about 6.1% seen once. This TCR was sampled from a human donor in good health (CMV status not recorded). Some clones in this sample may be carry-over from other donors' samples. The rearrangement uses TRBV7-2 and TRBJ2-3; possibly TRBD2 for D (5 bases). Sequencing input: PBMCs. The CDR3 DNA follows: TGTGCCAGCAGCTCCACTGTCGACCCGGGGGATACGCAGTATTTT. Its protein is CASSSTVDPGDTQYF.